Listed below are T cell receptor beta chains from one sample, sequenced in a study of blood T cell repertoires in COVID-19. Here immunoSEQ multiplex PCR was the method, and the copy in TCRdb shows in-frame clones only, minus some. The sample contains approximately 350,000 clones, 89% of which appear only once. Sequenced material: peripheral blood. Receptors were obtained from a woman aged 25-40 years with COVID-19, enrolled during active disease. The CDR3 runs from the conserved cysteine through the conserved F or W. Fields, in order: CDR3 length, D gene, J gene, V gene, CDR3 protein. A D gene is named only where the DNA matches it firmly.

>14|-|TRBJ2-7|TRBV19
CASSIFQGPYEQYF
>15|-|TRBJ1-2|TRBV2
CASSPQVHDGRGYTF
>16|TRBD2|TRBJ2-7|TRBV4-3
CASSQDLSGEPNEQYF
>15|TRBD2|TRBJ2-1|TRBV4-3
CASSRGLAGLNEQFF
>14|-|TRBJ1-2|TRBV3-1/TRBV3-2
CASSQAHGSYGYTF
>14|-|TRBJ2-2|TRBV19
CASSKKGDTGELFF
>15|TRBD2|TRBJ2-1|TRBV5-1
CASSPWEGSYNEQFF
>17|-|TRBJ2-4|TRBV27
CASSLSTGWGAKNIQYF
>15|TRBD1|TRBJ2-7|TRBV14
CASSPGQGQFYEQYF
>16|TRBD1|TRBJ2-2|TRBV12-5
CASGSGGLTAAGELFF
>15|-|TRBJ2-2|TRBV19
CASSHSRTNTGELFF
>15|-|TRBJ2-2|TRBV3-1/TRBV3-2
CASSQDSANTGELFF
>15|-|TRBJ1-3|TRBV11-2
CASSAQTGSGNTIYF
>16|TRBD1|TRBJ1-5|TRBV4-1
CASSQDPGQGWQPQHF
>19|TRBD2|TRBJ2-3|TRBV2
CASSRTSGGAAVFTDTQYF
>14|-|TRBJ1-5|TRBV2
CASSPQSGGQPQHF
>16|-|TRBJ1-6|TRBV28
CASSSAGGGENSPLHF
>18|TRBD1|TRBJ2-3|TRBV14
CASSQWGQGYTNTDTQYF
>14|-|TRBJ1-6|TRBV6-4
CASSQGSYNSPLHF
>14|-|TRBJ2-2|TRBV29-1
CSVVWALNTGELFF
>14|-|TRBJ1-4|TRBV27
CASSLGQGIEKLFF
>14|-|TRBJ2-5|TRBV19
CASSPSGRWETQYF
>14|TRBD1|TRBJ1-5|TRBV2
CASSEGGQAQPQHF
>13|-|TRBJ1-2|TRBV19
CASSSPYNYGYTF
>17|TRBD1|TRBJ1-6|TRBV7-9
CASSNNRGSSYNSPLHF
>18|-|TRBJ2-1|TRBV11-2
CASRSGPRISLSYNEQFF
>14|TRBD1|TRBJ2-7|TRBV7-2
CASSSGQGAYEQYF
>18|TRBD2|TRBJ2-1|TRBV4-1
CASSQVDLGLAGNNEQFF
>13|-|TRBJ2-2|TRBV4-2
CASSARDTGELFF
>17|-|TRBJ2-1|TRBV6-2/TRBV6-3
CASSYRRAGPSYNEQFF
>16|-|TRBJ1-2|TRBV11-2
CASSLTGGYSNYGYTF
>16|TRBD2|TRBJ2-1|TRBV4-3
CTSSQQSGRALNEQFF
>14|-|TRBJ1-1|TRBV11-2
CASSLFTGKTEAFF
>15|-|TRBJ2-5|TRBV10-1
CASSETAGREETQYF
>19|TRBD2|TRBJ2-1|TRBV7-2
CASSLGPASGRASYNEQFF
>16|TRBD2|TRBJ2-3|TRBV28
CASSSGLAGVSDTQYF
>15|TRBD1|TRBJ1-2|TRBV7-6
CASSLAPTGLGGYTF
>14|-|TRBJ1-2|TRBV18
CASSPRAREDGYTF
>14|-|TRBJ2-3|TRBV5-1
CASSLYSGTDTQYF
>12|-|TRBJ1-1|TRBV7-9
CVRRDLNTEAFF
>15|-|TRBJ1-5|TRBV19
CASTIGGESNQPQHF
>15|-|TRBJ2-1|TRBV9
CASSVDSGTYNEQFF
>14|TRBD2|TRBJ2-7|TRBV7-9
CASSPGLAGVEQYF
>16|-|TRBJ2-1|TRBV7-8
CASSLEGMGAFNEQFF
>14|TRBD1|TRBJ2-7|TRBV28
CASSPYRGRTEQYF
>16|TRBD2|TRBJ2-2|TRBV11-3
CASSPGLAANTGELFF
>13|-|TRBJ1-6|TRBV6-5
CASSFTNNSPLHF
>14|TRBD1|TRBJ2-3|TRBV10-1
CASIDRGHRDTQYF
>14|-|TRBJ2-1|TRBV27
CASSPSPGYNEQFF
>14|-|TRBJ1-2|TRBV13
CASSFQGSTYGYTF
>14|-|TRBJ1-2|TRBV27
CASSFSVTYSGYTF
>15|-|TRBJ1-1|TRBV18
CASSPLPGENTEAFF
>15|-|TRBJ2-6|TRBV30
CAWSVADSGANVLTF
>20|TRBD1|TRBJ1-6|TRBV27
CASRRIRGNPSSSYNSPLHF
>14|-|TRBJ1-1|TRBV6-6
CASSYEVPTEEAFF
>14|-|TRBJ1-1|TRBV3-1/TRBV3-2
CASSEVQGNTEAFF
>13|-|TRBJ2-5|TRBV2
CASGGGNQETQYF
>16|-|TRBJ1-6|TRBV6-5
CASSYSTGHSNSPLHF
>16|-|TRBJ2-5|TRBV5-1
CASSISNSDIRETQYF